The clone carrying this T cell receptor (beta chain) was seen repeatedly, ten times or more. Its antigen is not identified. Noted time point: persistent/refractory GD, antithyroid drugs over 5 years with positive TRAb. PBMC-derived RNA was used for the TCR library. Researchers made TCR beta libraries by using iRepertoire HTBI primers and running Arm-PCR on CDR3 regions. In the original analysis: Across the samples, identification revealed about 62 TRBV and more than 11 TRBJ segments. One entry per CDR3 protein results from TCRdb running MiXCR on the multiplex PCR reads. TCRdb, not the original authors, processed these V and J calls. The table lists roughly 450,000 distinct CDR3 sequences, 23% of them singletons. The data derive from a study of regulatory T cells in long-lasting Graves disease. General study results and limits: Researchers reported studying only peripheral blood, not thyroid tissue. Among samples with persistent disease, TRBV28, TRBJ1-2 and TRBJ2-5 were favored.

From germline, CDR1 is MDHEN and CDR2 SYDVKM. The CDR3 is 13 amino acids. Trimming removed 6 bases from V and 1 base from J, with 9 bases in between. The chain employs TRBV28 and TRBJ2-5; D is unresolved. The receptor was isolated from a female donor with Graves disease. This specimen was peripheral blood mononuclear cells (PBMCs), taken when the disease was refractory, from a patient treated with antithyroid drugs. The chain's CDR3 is CASRRQTQETQYF. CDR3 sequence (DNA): TGTGCCAGCAGGAGGCAGACCCAAGAGACCCAGTACTTC. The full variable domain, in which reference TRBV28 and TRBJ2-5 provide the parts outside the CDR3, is DVKVTQSSRYLVKRTGEKVFLECVQDMDHENMFWYRQDPGLGLRLIYFSYDVKMKEKGDIPEGYSVSREKKERFSLILESASTNQTSMYLCASRRQTQETQYFGPGTRLLVL.